The next 7 T cell receptor beta chains were all read from a single sample in a study of long-term antiretroviral therapy in people with HIV. Survey-level resolution applied to immunoSEQ assay v3.0. The data were produced by immunoSEQ multiplex PCR, yet TCRdb's version contains in-frame clones alone and is incomplete. The repertoire holds around 26,000 clones, approximately 80% seen once, with roughly 16% in the top ten. Sequencing used unsorted PBMCs, obtained roughly 4.1 years after starting antiretroviral therapy. The receptors come from a young man with HIV.

V and J are TRBV6-5 and TRBJ1-3; tentatively, D is TRBD1 (5 bases). Trimming pared 4 bases from V and 11 bases from J, leaving 12 bases between. The CDR3 is 12 residues long. Germline V gene lookup returns CDR1 MNHEY and CDR2 SVGAGI. DNA for the CDR3: TGTGCCAGCAGTTCGCTTAGGGACTCCATATATTTT. Amino acids: CASSSLRDSIYF.

The V gene is TRBV9, the J gene TRBJ2-3; 8 positions match TRBD1. Germline loops: CDR1 SGDLS, CDR2 YYNGEE. V was pared by 1 base and J by 2 bases, with 6 bases of the junction left unmatched. CDR3 length: 16 residues. Here the CDR3 DNA reads TGTGCCAGCAGCGTACTTCGGACAGGGAACACAGATACGCAGTATTTT. Encoded protein: CASSVLRTGNTDTQYF.

The chain combines TRBV5-4 with TRBJ2-2; 11 nucleotides match TRBD2. V lost 5 bases and J lost 2; bases outside the gene matches: 5. The germline gives CDR1 SGHNT, CDR2 YYREEE (reference sequence). The CDR3 covers 16 residues. CDR3 in DNA: TGTGCCAGCAGTCGGGGACTAGCGGCTAACACCGGGGAGCTGTTTTTT. This codes for CASSRGLAANTGELFF.

This clone was counted only a few times. The chain joins TRBV2 to TRBJ1-5; D is perhaps TRBD1 (5 bases). The CDR3 totals 19 residues. The ends were cut back, 3 bases at V and 3 bases at J, with 24 bases in the middle. Germline values: CDR1 SNHLY, CDR2 FYNNEI. CDR3: CASSDAGTGTSGDNQPQHF. In DNA form, the CDR3 reads TGTGCCAGCAGTGATGCCGGGACCGGGACCTCCGGTGACAATCAGCCCCAGCATTTT.

The gene calls are TRBV14 and TRBJ2-1; possibly TRBD2 for D (5 bases). The CDR3 is 13 residues long. V was trimmed by 6 bases and J by 6 bases, leaving 12 bases between them. The germline V gene has CDR1 SGHDN and CDR2 FVKESK. DNA for the CDR3: TGTGCCAGCAGTTTAGTAGGAGGCAATGAGCAGTTCTTC. This translates into CASSLVGGNEQFF.

The chain has TRBV27 and TRBJ2-7; no definite D call. Trimming shortened V by 3 bases and J by 9 bases, and 15 bases separated the two germline ends. The CDR3 covers 13 residues. Germline V CDR1 and CDR2: MNHEY, SMNVEV (reference sequence). The CDR3 coding sequence is TGTGCCAGCAGTTTTTCGGCTACTACTGTGCAGTACTTC. Protein sequence: CASSFSATTVQYF.

The V and J genes are TRBV29-1 and TRBJ2-3; the D gene is possibly TRBD2 (6 bases). The CDR3 runs 12 residues. Germline V gene sequence: CDR1 SQVTM, CDR2 ANQGSEA. Trimming left V 6 bases short and J 1 base short, with 8 bases between. The CDR3 DNA is TGCAGCGTCGGCGGGGGCACAGATACGCAGTATTTT. It codes for CSVGGGTDTQYF.